This T cell receptor beta chain was profiled in a study of T cell responses to AZD1222 COVID-19 vaccine (dated by TCRdb to the early 2020s). A note on the overall study: TCR sequencing covered over 230 trial participants: nearly 210 given two doses of AZD1222 and approximately 26 given two doses of MenACWY control vaccine. Trial participants were enrolled into age subgroups of 18-55, 56-69 and 70-plus years, which contained about 150, 27 and 61 TCR-sequenced participants, respectively.

Summary of the overall study and its limitations: Most participants were white British and females outnumbered males, and the authors suggested that clonal diversity may have been underestimated. Reportedly, close to half of the unique spike-specific TCRs recognized epitopes lying outside the regions that are mutated in the B.1.351 and B.1.1.7 variants. After two AZD1222 doses, both the breadth and the depth of spike-specific TCRs were significantly higher than at day 0 and than in MenACWY recipients. Because no day 14 peak-response samples were available, repertoires were characterized only after the peak T cell response. The vaccine-associated CD4 TCRs covered the entire spike protein, and the dominant responses fell in regions 160-218 and 743-854. In the small 56-69-year group, the increase in depth fell short of significance, most likely because of low power. Only five or six AZD1222 recipients were SARS-CoV-2 seropositive at baseline, limiting conclusions about previously exposed vaccinees.

With respect to this clone: The antigen it recognizes is unknown. No clone much larger than this one lies a single base away; base qualities are absent.

The CDR3 regions of human TCRbeta chains were analyzed by immunosequencing. As for the original processing: TCRs in the repertoires were compared against a reference library of SARS-CoV-2-specific TCRs that had been generated with the MIRA antigen-specificity platform. Breadth was defined as the fraction of unique TCRs that were SARS-CoV-2-associated. Depth was defined as the fraction of total T cells that were SARS-CoV-2-associated. Using the MIRA data, each spike-specific TCR was mapped to the spike region that the TCR reacts to and placed in a CD4 or CD8 class. Log10-transformed breadth and depth values were compared by one-way ANOVA with Sidak's multiple comparisons tests. The table comes from immuneACCESS by way of TCRdb, which keeps in-frame sequences with V and J called. Part of the clones is missing from these tables; in studies checked, under half for an unresolved V gene and the rest for unknown reasons. V, J and clone size are those of that table, while D and trimming were read from the DNA. The sample table lists over 150,000 clones, 94% of them with a count of one. The ten largest clones take up roughly 1.5% of the sample.

The time point label here, explained by the study, means: about 28 days (+/-7) after the second vaccine dose. AZD1222 recipients with second doses at about 4 weeks or about 12 weeks were pooled, because spike-specific TCR depth and breadth did not differ between schedules. Vaccinee samples were obtained from the UK trials COV001 and COV002, which included a single-blind randomized controlled phase 2/3 trial of AZD1222 (ChAdOx1 nCoV-19) in healthy adults. Trial participant PBMC samples were collected at day 0 and day 28 after the second dose for TCRbeta chain sequencing. Including the terminal cysteine and phenylalanine, the CDR3 comprises 13 residues. Just CDR3 DNA is preserved here, 39 bases in frame from base 1. CDR1 and CDR2 are read off the germline V gene as MGHRA and YSYEKL. The junction carries 7 bases between V and J, which are trimmed by 4 bases and 1 base respectively.

This clonotype was obtained from an adult who received the AZD1222 COVID-19 vaccine. The sequencing used peripheral blood, collected 28 days after the second AZD1222 dose. Recombination joined TRBV4-1 with TRBJ2-5; no D gene call is confident. The nucleotides are TGCGCCAGCAGCCGGAACGGCCAAGAGACCCAGTACTTC. Its translation reads: CASSRNGQETQYF.